This T cell receptor beta chain appears in the sequencing data of a study of blood T cell repertoires in COVID-19. The overall study: The United States, Italy and Spain were the sources of the acute and convalescent COVID-19 samples.

Original handling: Estimation of nucleated cell counts was performed using reference gene primer amplification. Produced via immunoSEQ multiplex PCR; TCRdb's table is partial and in-frame only. D and trimming were read from the DNA, whereas the V and J calls and clone size are those reported in that table. This table has more than 300,000 clones, just under 90% appearing once. Recovered Cohort 3 donors showed two negative PCRs, clearance, or symptom resolution. This receptor was taken from a woman in her 30s who had recovered from COVID-19. The material sequenced was PBMCs or T cells enriched from blood (not recorded which).

The CDR3 here is CASSSGGGPKSYEQYF. The CDR3 region has the DNA TGTGCCAGCAGTTCGGGCGGGGGTCCTAAATCCTACGAGCAGTACTTC. The chain is built from TRBV25-1 and TRBJ2-7, with 7 bases identical to TRBD2. Trimming took 5 bases from V and 1 from J; bases not matched to a gene: 11. Germline V lookup: CDR1 MGHDK, CDR2 SYGVNS. The CDR3 runs to 16 residues.